This is a list of T cell receptor beta chains from one sample in a study of cytomegalovirus exposure and HLA in healthy donors. Sequencing was performed with immunoSEQ multiplex PCR; in TCRdb, only in-frame clones are kept and a portion is missing. The profile covers about 130,000 clones, with less than 85% appearing a single time and approximately 2.1% taken by the ten largest. Sequenced input: PBMCs. These receptors were collected from a woman aged 40 to 50 in good health and CMV-seropositive. The CDR3 runs from the conserved cysteine through the conserved F or W. D genes are given only for firm matches. Size tells how often a clone was seen (once, few, many) or the class of an expanded clone, and some rows leave it out.

j_call v_call d_call clone_size cdr3_nt cdr3_aa
TRBJ2-6 TRBV18 NA NA TGTGCCAGCTCACCAAGGGGGAGCTCTGGGGCCAACGTCCTGACTTTC CASSPRGSSGANVLTF
TRBJ1-3 TRBV19 TRBD1 NA TGTGCCAGTACCCGACCGGGACAGGGGACGACTGGAAACACCATATATTTT CASTRPGQGTTGNTIYF
TRBJ2-1 TRBV9 NA NA TGTGCCAGCAGCGTAAATAGCGGCTATACAAATGAGCAGTTCTTC CASSVNSGYTNEQFF
TRBJ2-2 TRBV28 TRBD2 NA TGTGCCAGCAGCAATTCTCGCGGGGGGGACCGGGAGCTGTTTTTT CASSNSRGGDRELFF
TRBJ2-1 TRBV19 TRBD2 NA TGTGCCAGTAGTGTAGCGGGTAGGACCTACAATGAGCAGTTCTTC CASSVAGRTYNEQFF
TRBJ2-3 TRBV7-9 NA NA TGTGCCAGCAGAAACTCCGCAGGGGATACGCAGTATTTT CASRNSAGDTQYF
TRBJ2-2 TRBV9 TRBD1 NA TGTGCCAGCAGCGTGAGACAGGGTGGGAGCACCGGGGAGCTGTTTTTT CASSVRQGGSTGELFF
TRBJ2-2 TRBV19 TRBD1 NA TGTGCCAGCGGGACAGGAGTTGGGGAGCTGTTTTTT CASGTGVGELFF
TRBJ2-7 TRBV29-1 NA NA TGCAGCGTTGAAGATCCGGGGGAGCAGTACTTC CSVEDPGEQYF
TRBJ2-7 TRBV5-1 TRBD2 NA TGCGCCAGCAGGCGGGGGGCCACGGACGAGCAGTACTTC CASRRGATDEQYF
TRBJ2-5 TRBV19 NA NA TGTGCCAGTAGTATAGATCGGAGAGAGACCCAGTACTTC CASSIDRRETQYF
TRBJ1-3 TRBV19 NA NA TGTGCCACCACCAGTCGGCGGTCTGGAAACACCATATATTTT CATTSRRSGNTIYF
TRBJ2-3 TRBV28 TRBD2 NA TGTGCCAGCGCGAGTAGCGGGAGTGGTCAAGATACGCAGTATTTT CASASSGSGQDTQYF
TRBJ1-5 TRBV28 TRBD1 NA TGTGCCAGCAGTTCCGAAGGACAGGGCAATCAGCCCCAGCATTTT CASSSEGQGNQPQHF
TRBJ2-1 TRBV7-9 NA NA TGTGCCAGCAGCTTAGTTCGGGGGGCCTCCTACAATGAGCAGTTCTTC CASSLVRGASYNEQFF
TRBJ1-2 TRBV11-2 TRBD1 NA TGTGCCAGCAGCTTAGGACAGGGGGACAATCCTAACTATGGCTACACCTTC CASSLGQGDNPNYGYTF
TRBJ2-1 TRBV6-6 NA few TGTGCCAGCAGCTATAAAGTCGGCCGCGGGCAGTTCTTC CASSYKVGRGQFF
TRBJ2-5 TRBV18 TRBD2 few TGTGCCAGCTCACCAAAATCGCCTAGCGGGGTTCAGACCCAGTACTTC CASSPKSPSGVQTQYF
TRBJ2-7 TRBV7-2 NA NA TGTGCCAGCAGCTTAGCGACCAGGGGAGACTACGAGCAGTACTTC CASSLATRGDYEQYF
TRBJ2-7 TRBV7-9 NA few TGTGCCAGCAGCCCACGGACAGTCTACGAGCAGTACTTC CASSPRTVYEQYF
TRBJ1-2 TRBV18 NA few TGTGCCAGCTCACAAACTTGGGACATCGCTAGTGGCTACACCTTC CASSQTWDIASGYTF
TRBJ2-7 TRBV5-1 TRBD2 NA TGCGCCAGCAGCCCGGGACTAGTCTACGAGCAGTACTTC CASSPGLVYEQYF
TRBJ1-4 TRBV7-9 NA NA TGTGCCACCCACTCAACTACAACTAATGAAAAACTGTTTTTT CATHSTTTNEKLFF
TRBJ1-3 TRBV30 NA few TGTGCCTGGAGTGTCTGGGGGGGCGCGTCTGGAAACACCATATATTTT CAWSVWGGASGNTIYF
TRBJ2-1 TRBV19 NA NA TGTGCCAGTAGTATCGATGTTTTGGCGGCGAAGGGGTACAATGAGCAGTTCTTC CASSIDVLAAKGYNEQFF
TRBJ1-3 TRBV7-2 NA few TGTGCCAGCAGCTTAGTCAGGGCTGGAAACACCATATATTTT CASSLVRAGNTIYF
TRBJ1-2 TRBV7-2 NA NA TGTGCCAGCAGCAGTGTCCCAGGGGTGGGGACGCGAGGCTACACCTTC CASSSVPGVGTRGYTF
TRBJ1-1 TRBV5-6 NA NA TGTGCCAGCAGCTTAACAGGGTCGGGAACTGAAGCTTTCTTT CASSLTGSGTEAFF
TRBJ2-7 TRBV7-3 TRBD1 few TGTGCCAGCAGCATGACAGGGGGCGGATCCTACGAGCAGTACTTC CASSMTGGGSYEQYF
TRBJ2-2 TRBV5-8 TRBD2 few TGTGCCAGCAGGCCCGGGACTAGCGGACTAACACCTGGGGAGCTGTTTTTT CASRPGTSGLTPGELFF
TRBJ2-7 TRBV2 TRBD1 NA TGTGCCAGCAGTGACAGGGGGCGGAACGAGCAGTACTTC CASSDRGRNEQYF
TRBJ1-2 TRBV28 TRBD1 NA TGTGCCAGCAGCCCCCCGGGACAGGGGGCGTGGGGCTACACCTTC CASSPPGQGAWGYTF
TRBJ2-2 TRBV14 TRBD1 NA TGTGCCAGCAGCCAAGCTGGGACAGAGAACACCGGGGAGCTGTTTTTT CASSQAGTENTGELFF
TRBJ2-5 TRBV2 TRBD1 NA TGTGCCACCCGGGGGTGGGGACAGGTACAAGAGACCCAGTACTTC CATRGWGQVQETQYF
TRBJ2-2 TRBV18 TRBD2 NA TGTGCCAGCTCACCAGGACTAGCGGGGTCCGGGGAGCTGTTTTTT CASSPGLAGSGELFF
TRBJ1-1 TRBV21-1 NA NA TGTGCCAGCACCTCAAAGAGAGTGGGCAGCCATACTGAAGCTTTCTTT CASTSKRVGSHTEAFF
TRBJ2-2 TRBV18 NA few TGTGCCAGCTCACCACCAACAGGCGCCGGGGAGCTGTTTTTT CASSPPTGAGELFF
TRBJ1-2 TRBV28 NA NA TGTGCCAGCAGTGCCCGACAGAACTATGGCTACACCTTC CASSARQNYGYTF
TRBJ1-5 TRBV28 TRBD1 NA TGTGCCAGCAGTCCGCGGGGACAGGGAAGCAATCAGCCCCAGCATTTT CASSPRGQGSNQPQHF
TRBJ1-2 TRBV30 NA few TGTGCCTGGAGTCGGGGGGGGACTAACTATGGCTACACCTTC CAWSRGGTNYGYTF
TRBJ2-2 TRBV7-9 NA NA TGTGCCAGTACGGTTATACTATTCGCCGGGGAGCTGTTTTTT CASTVILFAGELFF
TRBJ2-7 TRBV4-3 TRBD1 NA TGCGCCAGCAGCCAAGCAAGGACAGGGGGCTCTGGGGACGAGCAGTACTTC CASSQARTGGSGDEQYF
TRBJ2-1 TRBV11-2 TRBD2 few TGTGCCAGCAGCCGGTTGGGGGGGGCGGGAGGAGCTCCTGAGCAGTTCTTC CASSRLGGAGGAPEQFF
TRBJ2-5 TRBV5-6 NA NA TGTGCCAGCAGCCGTCTAGACGGAGGGACCCAGTACTTC CASSRLDGGTQYF
TRBJ1-2 TRBV28 TRBD1 NA TGTGCCAGCAGGACAGGGGGTACCGCTGGCTACACCTTC CASRTGGTAGYTF
TRBJ1-2 TRBV29-1 NA NA TGCAGCTTAGGGAGGGGGGATAAAAACTATGGCTACACCTTC CSLGRGDKNYGYTF
TRBJ2-2 TRBV19 NA NA TGTGCCAGTAGTATAGAAGGGGTGGCCGGGGAGCTGTTTTTT CASSIEGVAGELFF
TRBJ2-7 TRBV28 TRBD1 NA TGTGCCAGCTTGCCGGGACAGGGCCTGACTGCGGGCGAGCAGTACTTC CASLPGQGLTAGEQYF
TRBJ1-2 TRBV6-4 TRBD1 once TGTGCCAGCAGTGAGAGACAGGGGGCGAGCGGCTACACCTTC CASSERQGASGYTF
TRBJ1-2 TRBV29-1 NA NA TGCAGCGTTGATGCGGGGCAGGGCCGGGGCTACACCTTC CSVDAGQGRGYTF
TRBJ2-7 TRBV20-1 NA NA TGCAGTGCCCACTACGAGCAGTACTTC CSAHYEQYF
TRBJ1-2 TRBV28 NA NA TGTGCCAGCAGTTTATCCGGGACAAAAACTAACTATGGCTACACCTTC CASSLSGTKTNYGYTF
TRBJ1-5 TRBV6-6 TRBD1 NA TGTGCCATAAACAGGGGTAGCAATCAGCCCCAGCATTTT CAINRGSNQPQHF
TRBJ1-2 TRBV28 TRBD1 NA TGTGCCAGCAATGACAGGGAGGTGGGCGGCTACACCTTC CASNDREVGGYTF
TRBJ1-1 TRBV7-9 NA NA TGTGCCAGCAGCCTACCCGGGGGAGAAGCTTTCTTT CASSLPGGEAFF
TRBJ1-1 TRBV28 NA NA TGTGCCAGCAGTTTGGCAGAAAACACTGAAGCTTTCTTT CASSLAENTEAFF
TRBJ2-7 TRBV5-4 TRBD2 few TGTGCCAGCAGCCCCCAGGGCGGGGGGAACTACGAGCAGTACTTC CASSPQGGGNYEQYF
TRBJ1-1 TRBV5-1 NA NA TGCGCCAGCAGCTTGGCACAGGGGAACACTGAAGCTTTCTTT CASSLAQGNTEAFF
TRBJ2-1 TRBV11-2 NA NA TGTGCCAGCAGCCAGTCGTATGAGCAGTTCTTC CASSQSYEQFF
TRBJ2-3 TRBV9 TRBD2 NA TGTGCCAGCAGCCGGACAGGCCTCGGGACTAGCGGGGGTGTTGCTAGCACAGATACGCAGTATTTT CASSRTGLGTSGGVASTDTQYF